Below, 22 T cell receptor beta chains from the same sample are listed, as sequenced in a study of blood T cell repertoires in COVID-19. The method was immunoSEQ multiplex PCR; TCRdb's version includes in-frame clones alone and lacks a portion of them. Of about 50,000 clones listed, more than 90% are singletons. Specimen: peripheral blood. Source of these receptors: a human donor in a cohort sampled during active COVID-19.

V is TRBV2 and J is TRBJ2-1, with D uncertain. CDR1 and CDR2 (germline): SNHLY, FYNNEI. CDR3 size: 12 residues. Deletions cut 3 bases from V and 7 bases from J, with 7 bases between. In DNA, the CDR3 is TGTGCCAGCAGTGACCCCGCGAATGAGCAGTTCTTC. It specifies CASSDPANEQFF.

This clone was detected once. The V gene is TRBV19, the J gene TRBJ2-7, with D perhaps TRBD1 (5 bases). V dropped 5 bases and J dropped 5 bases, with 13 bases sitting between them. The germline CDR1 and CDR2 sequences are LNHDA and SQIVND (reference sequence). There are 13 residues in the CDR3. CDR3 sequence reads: CASSPGFGDEQYF. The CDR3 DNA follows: TGTGCCAGTAGTCCAGGGTTTGGTGACGAGCAGTACTTC.

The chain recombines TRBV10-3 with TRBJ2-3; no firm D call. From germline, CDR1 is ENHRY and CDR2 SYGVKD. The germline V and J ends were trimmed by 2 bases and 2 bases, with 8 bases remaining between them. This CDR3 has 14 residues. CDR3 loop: CAISEAAFTDTQYF. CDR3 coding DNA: TGTGCCATCAGTGAGGCGGCTTTCACAGATACGCAGTATTTT.

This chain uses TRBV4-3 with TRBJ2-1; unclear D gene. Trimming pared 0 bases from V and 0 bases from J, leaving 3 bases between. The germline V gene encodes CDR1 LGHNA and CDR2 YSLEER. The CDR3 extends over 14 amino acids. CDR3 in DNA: TGCGCCAGCAGCCAAGATAGCTCCTACAATGAGCAGTTCTTC. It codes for CASSQDSSYNEQFF.

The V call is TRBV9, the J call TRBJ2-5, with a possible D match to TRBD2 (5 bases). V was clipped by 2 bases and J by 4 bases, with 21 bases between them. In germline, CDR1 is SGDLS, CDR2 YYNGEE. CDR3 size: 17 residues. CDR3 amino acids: CASSVADGRTPAETQYF. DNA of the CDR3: TGTGCCAGCAGCGTTGCAGATGGACGGACTCCCGCAGAGACCCAGTACTTC.

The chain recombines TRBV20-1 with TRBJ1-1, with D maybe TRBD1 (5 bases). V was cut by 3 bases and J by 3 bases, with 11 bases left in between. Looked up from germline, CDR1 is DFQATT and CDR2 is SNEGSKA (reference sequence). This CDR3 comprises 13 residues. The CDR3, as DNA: TGCAGTGCTAGTTCACGACAGCACACTGAAGCTTTCTTT. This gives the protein CSASSRQHTEAFF.

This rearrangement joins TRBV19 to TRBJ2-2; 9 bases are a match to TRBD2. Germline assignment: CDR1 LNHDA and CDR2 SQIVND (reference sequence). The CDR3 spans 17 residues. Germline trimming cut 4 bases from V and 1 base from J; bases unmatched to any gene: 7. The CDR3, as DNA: TGTGCCAGTAGTAGCGGGAGGGTCATCGGGAACACCGGGGAGCTGTTTTTT. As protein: CASSSGRVIGNTGELFF.

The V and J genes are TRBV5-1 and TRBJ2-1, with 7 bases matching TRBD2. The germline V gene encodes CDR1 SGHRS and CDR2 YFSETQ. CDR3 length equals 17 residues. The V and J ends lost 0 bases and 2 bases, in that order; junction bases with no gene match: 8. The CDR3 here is CASSLAVGGTAYNEQFF. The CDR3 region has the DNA TGCGCCAGCAGCTTGGCTGTGGGGGGGACGGCCTACAATGAGCAGTTCTTC.

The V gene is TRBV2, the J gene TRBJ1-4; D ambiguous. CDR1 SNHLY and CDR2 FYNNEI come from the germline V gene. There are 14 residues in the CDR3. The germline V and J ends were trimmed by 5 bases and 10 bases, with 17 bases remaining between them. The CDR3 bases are TGTGCCAGCAGTTTGGATAAAGGAGTGGTAAAACTGTTTTTT. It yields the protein CASSLDKGVVKLFF.

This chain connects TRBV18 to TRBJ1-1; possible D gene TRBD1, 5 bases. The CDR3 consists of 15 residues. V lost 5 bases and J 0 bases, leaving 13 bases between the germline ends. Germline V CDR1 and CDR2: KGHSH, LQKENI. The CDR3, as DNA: TGTGCCAGCTCATCGGTGACGGGGGTGAACACTGAAGCTTTCTTT. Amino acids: CASSSVTGVNTEAFF.

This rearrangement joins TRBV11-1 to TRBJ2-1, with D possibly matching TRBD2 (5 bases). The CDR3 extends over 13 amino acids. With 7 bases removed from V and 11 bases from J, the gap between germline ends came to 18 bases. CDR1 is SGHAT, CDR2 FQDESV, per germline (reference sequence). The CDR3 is CASIPEGGSKQFF. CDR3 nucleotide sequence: TGTGCCAGCATTCCTGAGGGCGGGTCCAAGCAGTTCTTC.

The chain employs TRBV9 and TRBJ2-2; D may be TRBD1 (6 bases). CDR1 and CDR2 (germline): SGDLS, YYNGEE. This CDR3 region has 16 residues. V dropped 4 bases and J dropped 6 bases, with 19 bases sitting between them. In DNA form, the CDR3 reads TGTGCCAGCAGCCCTTACACAGGGTCAGGTCCCGGGGAGCTGTTTTTT. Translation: CASSPYTGSGPGELFF.

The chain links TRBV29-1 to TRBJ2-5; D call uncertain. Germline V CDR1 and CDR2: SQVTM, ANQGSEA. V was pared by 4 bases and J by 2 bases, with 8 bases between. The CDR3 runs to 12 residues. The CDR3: CSVGHLQETQYF. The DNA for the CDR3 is TGCAGCGTTGGGCACCTTCAAGAGACCCAGTACTTC.

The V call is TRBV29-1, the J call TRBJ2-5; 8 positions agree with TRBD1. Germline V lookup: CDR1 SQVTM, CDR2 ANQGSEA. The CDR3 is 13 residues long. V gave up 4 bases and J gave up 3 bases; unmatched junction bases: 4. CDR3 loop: CSVGDRLKETQYF. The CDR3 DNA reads TGCAGCGTTGGGGACAGGCTAAAAGAGACCCAGTACTTC.

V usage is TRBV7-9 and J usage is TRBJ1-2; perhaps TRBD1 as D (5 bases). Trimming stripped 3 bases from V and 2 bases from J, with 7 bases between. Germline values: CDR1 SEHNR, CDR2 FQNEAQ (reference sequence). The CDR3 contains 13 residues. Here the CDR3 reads CASSFGGNYGYTF. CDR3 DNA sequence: TGTGCCAGCAGCTTCGGGGGGAACTATGGCTACACCTTC.

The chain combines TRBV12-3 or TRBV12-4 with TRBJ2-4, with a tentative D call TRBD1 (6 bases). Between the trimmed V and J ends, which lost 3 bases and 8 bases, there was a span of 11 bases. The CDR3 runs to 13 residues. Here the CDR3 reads CASSFFNRDIQYF. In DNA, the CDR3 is TGTGCCAGCAGTTTTTTTAACAGGGACATTCAGTACTTC.

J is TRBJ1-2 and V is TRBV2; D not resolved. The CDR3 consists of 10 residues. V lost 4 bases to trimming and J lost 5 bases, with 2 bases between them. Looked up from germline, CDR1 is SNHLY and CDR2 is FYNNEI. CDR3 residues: CASSAYGYTF. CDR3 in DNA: TGTGCCAGCAGTGCGTATGGCTACACCTTC.

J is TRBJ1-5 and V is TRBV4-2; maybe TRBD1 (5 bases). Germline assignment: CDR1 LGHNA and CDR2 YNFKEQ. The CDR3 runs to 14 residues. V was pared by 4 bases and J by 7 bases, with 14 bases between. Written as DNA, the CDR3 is TGTGCCAGCAGCCCGGGACCCGGGAGGCAGCCCCAGCATTTT. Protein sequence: CASSPGPGRQPQHF.

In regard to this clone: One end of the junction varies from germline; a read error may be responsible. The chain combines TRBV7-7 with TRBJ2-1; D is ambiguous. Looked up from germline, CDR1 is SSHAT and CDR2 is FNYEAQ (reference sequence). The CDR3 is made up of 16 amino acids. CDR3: CASSLGLWSSYNEQFF. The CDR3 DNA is TGTGCTAGCAGCTTAGGGCTGTGGAGCTCCTACAATGAGCAGTTCTTC.

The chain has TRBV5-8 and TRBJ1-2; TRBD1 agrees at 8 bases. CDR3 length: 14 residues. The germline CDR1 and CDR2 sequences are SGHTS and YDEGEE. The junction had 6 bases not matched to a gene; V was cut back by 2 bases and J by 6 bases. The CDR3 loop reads CASSFTGTGNGYTF. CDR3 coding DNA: TGTGCCAGCAGCTTTACCGGGACAGGAAATGGCTACACCTTC.

Written as DNA, the CDR3 is TGTGCCAGCAGTGATGTGACCGTCGGGGAGACCCAGTACTTC. Protein product: CASSDVTVGETQYF. The genes are TRBV2 and TRBJ2-5, with unresolved D. The CDR3 consists of 14 residues. The germline V and J ends were trimmed by 3 bases and 5 bases, with 13 bases remaining between them. Per the germline V gene, CDR1 is SNHLY and CDR2 is FYNNEI.

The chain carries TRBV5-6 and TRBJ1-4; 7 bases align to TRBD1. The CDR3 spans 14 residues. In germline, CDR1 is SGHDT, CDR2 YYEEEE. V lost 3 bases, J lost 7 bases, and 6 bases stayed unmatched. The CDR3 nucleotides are TGTGCCAGCAGCTCCAACAGGGGTGGTGAAAAACTGTTTTTT. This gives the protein CASSSNRGGEKLFF.